The rows below give T cell receptor beta chains drawn from one sample of a study of CD8+CD57+ T cells in acquired aplastic anemia. TCRdb recomputed calls from the reads with MiXCR, one row per CDR3 protein. The data show about 190,000 distinct CDR3 sequences, around 59% seen once. The specimen sequenced was sorted CD4+, CD8+, or CD8+CD57+ T cells (not recorded which) from PBMCs. The receptor source for this set is a human donor in good health, serving as a control. The CDR3 runs from the conserved cysteine through the conserved F or W. The D gene is left open where the match is weak. Clone size is given for some rows only: seen once, a few or many times, or a class if the clone is expanded.

TRBD1,TRBJ1-1,.,16,TRBV14,CASSQDRDRLNTEAFF,TGTGCCAGCAGCCAAGATCGGGACAGGCTGAACACTGAAGCTTTCTTT
.,TRBJ2-7,once,15,TRBV9,CASSVESSGNYEQYF,TGTGCCAGCAGCGTAGAATCCTCAGGGAACTACGAGCAGTACTTC
.,TRBJ1-1,.,13,TRBV12-3/TRBV12-4,CASSFGLGTEAFF,TGTGCCAGCAGTTTCGGGTTGGGCACTGAAGCTTTCTTT
TRBD1,TRBJ2-7,.,15,TRBV7-9,CASSLSGQGTAEQYF,TGTGCCAGCAGCTTGTCGGGACAGGGTACAGCCGAGCAGTACTTC
TRBD1,TRBJ1-6,many,16,TRBV20-1,CSALTGGVEYNSPLHF,TGCAGTGCCTTGACAGGGGGCGTAGAATATAATTCACCCCTCCACTTT
TRBD1,TRBJ2-6,.,18,TRBV7-9,CASSSVGQGVVGANVLTF,TGTGCCAGCAGCTCCGTGGGACAGGGGGTAGTTGGGGCCAACGTCCTGACTTTC
.,TRBJ2-3,few,12,TRBV10-2,CASNAGTDTQYF,TGCGCCAGCAACGCCGGGACAGATACGCAGTATTTT
TRBD1,TRBJ2-1,once,16,TRBV9,CASSATGTGDYNEQFF,TGTGCCAGCAGCGCGACGGGGACAGGGGACTACAATGAGCAGTTCTTC
.,TRBJ2-2,many,15,TRBV7-6,CASRLGGADTGELFF,TGTGCCAGCCGACTGGGGGGGGCGGACACCGGGGAGCTGTTTTTT
TRBD2,TRBJ2-2,few,17,TRBV4-1,CASSETGGATITGELFF,TGCGCCAGCAGCGAAACGGGGGGGGCGACCATCACCGGGGAGCTGTTTTTT
.,TRBJ1-5,.,15,TRBV7-2,CASSLVMGVDQPQHF,TGTGCCAGCAGCTTAGTTATGGGGGTCGATCAGCCCCAGCATTTT
.,TRBJ1-2,.,13,TRBV28,CASSLVRGYGYTF,TGTGCCAGCAGTTTAGTCAGGGGCTATGGCTACACCTTC
.,TRBJ1-3,.,15,TRBV20-1,CSARKTGSSGNTIYF,TGCAGTGCTAGGAAAACAGGGAGCTCTGGAAACACCATATATTTT
.,TRBJ2-2,.,14,TRBV4-3,CASSQAGNTGELFF,TGCGCCAGCAGCCAAGCGGGGAACACCGGGGAGCTGTTTTTT
TRBD2,TRBJ2-3,once,14,TRBV2,CASSTGLATDTQYF,TGTGCCAGCAGTACCGGACTAGCTACCGATACGCAGTATTTT
.,TRBJ1-1,many,13,TRBV28,CASSLGQGPEAFF,TGTGCCAGCAGTTTAGGGCAGGGTCCTGAAGCTTTCTTT
TRBD2,TRBJ2-6,few,18,TRBV28,CASTVGGSPSGGANVLTF,TGTGCCAGCACCGTGGGGGGGTCTCCCTCCGGTGGGGCCAACGTCCTGACTTTC
.,TRBJ1-1,many,13,TRBV3-1,CASSQVAGTEAFF,TGTGCCAGCAGCCAAGTTGCCGGGACTGAAGCTTTCTTT
.,TRBJ2-3,many,16,TRBV11-1,CASSLRALASTDTQYF,TGTGCCAGCAGCTTAAGGGCGTTGGCTAGCACAGATACGCAGTATTTT
.,TRBJ1-3,many,15,TRBV4-2,CASSQEYAGGNTIYF,TGTGCCAGCAGCCAAGAGTACGCGGGTGGAAACACCATATATTTT
.,TRBJ1-2,.,15,TRBV19,CASSITFEGPYGYTF,TGTGCCAGTAGTATAACTTTCGAGGGACCCTATGGCTACACCTTC
TRBD1,TRBJ2-1,.,12,TRBV20-1,CSARTGGYEQFF,TGCAGTGCGCGGACAGGGGGGTATGAGCAGTTCTTC
.,TRBJ1-5,.,15,TRBV25-1,CASSDRAMGNQPQHF,TGTGCCAGCAGTGACAGGGCAATGGGCAATCAGCCCCAGCATTTT
TRBD1,TRBJ2-1,many,15,TRBV4-2,CASSQGQTGAVEQFF,TGTGCCAGCAGCCAAGGTCAGACAGGGGCAGTTGAGCAGTTCTTC
.,TRBJ1-5,.,15,TRBV19,CASSTRLSESQPQHF,TGTGCCAGTAGTACTAGACTATCGGAGAGTCAGCCCCAGCATTTT
TRBD1,TRBJ2-7,.,19,TRBV5-6,CASSLPRDRPPLGIYEQYF,TGTGCCAGCAGCTTGCCCCGGGACAGGCCTCCCCTTGGTATCTACGAGCAGTACTTC
.,TRBJ1-1,.,10,TRBV12-3/TRBV12-4,CASSHTEAFF,TGTGCCAGCAGTCACACTGAAGCTTTCTTT